These 13 T cell receptor beta chains were all obtained from the same sample, sequenced in a study of T-cell memory formation after mild COVID-19. MiXCR, applied by TCRdb to the 5' RACE reads, yields one record per CDR3 protein. The repertoire holds some 97,000 distinct CDR3 sequences, with over 8.5% as singletons. Sequencing input: PBMCs or a T cell subset sorted from them (not recorded which). These receptor sequences come from a man younger than 30 who had mild COVID-19 (a few samples of this study predate the infection). Cell type and time point are not known.

A few counts support this clonotype. The chain joins TRBV11-2 to TRBJ2-3; 8 nucleotides line up with TRBD2. V was clipped by 6 bases and J by 1 base; unmatched bases: 21. The CDR3 contains 20 residues. Per the germline V gene, CDR1 is SGHAT and CDR2 is FQNNGV. This chain's CDR3 is CASRRTPGGGTSGRTDTQYF. In DNA, the CDR3 is TGTGCCAGCAGGCGGACCCCCGGCGGGGGGACCTCGGGGCGCACAGATACGCAGTATTTT. Based on the CDR3 plus reference TRBV11-2 and TRBJ2-3, the full variable domain is EAGVAQSPRYKIIEKRQSVAFWCNPISGHATLYWYQQILGQGPKLLIQFQNNGVVDDSQLPKDRFSAERLKGVDSTLKIQPAKLEDSAVYLCASRRTPGGGTSGRTDTQYFGPGTRLTVL.

This chain connects TRBV6-6 to TRBJ2-5; the D is unclear. V lost 6 bases and J lost 2, with 13 bases in between. CDR1 and CDR2 from the germline V gene are MNHNY and SVGAGI (reference sequence). The CDR3 is made up of 14 amino acids. CDR3 sequence: CASSPQEYQETQYF. The CDR3 DNA is TGTGCCAGCAGCCCTCAGGAATATCAAGAGACCCAGTACTTC.

The chain recombines TRBV4-1 with TRBJ1-1, with 8 bases identical to TRBD1. This CDR3 region has 16 residues. CDR1 is MGHRA and CDR2 is YSYEKL in the germline V gene. Unmatched junction bases numbered 7, after V lost 2 bases and J lost 2 bases. This CDR3 reads CASSQREDRANTEAFF. CDR3 bases: TGCGCCAGCAGCCAACGAGAGGACAGGGCCAACACTGAAGCTTTCTTT.

J is TRBJ1-5 and V is TRBV11-2, with D perhaps matching TRBD1 (5 bases). CDR1 and CDR2 (germline): SGHAT, FQNNGV. The V and J ends lost 4 bases and 0 bases respectively, with 16 bases between them. The CDR3 contains 17 residues. The CDR3: CASSSEPGPYSNQPQHF. In DNA, the CDR3 is TGTGCCAGCAGCTCTGAACCGGGACCTTATAGCAATCAGCCCCAGCATTTT.

This chain connects TRBV7-2 to TRBJ1-5; D is uncertain. V lost 4 bases, J lost 5 bases, and 12 bases lay in between. The CDR3 sequence is 14 residues long. Germline assignment: CDR1 SGHTA and CDR2 FQGNSA. CDR3 sequence: CASSSRGRDQPQHF. The DNA for the CDR3 is TGTGCCAGCAGCTCACGAGGGAGGGATCAGCCCCAGCATTTT.

The table lists this clonotype with a few counts. V usage is TRBV2 and J usage is TRBJ2-6; unclear D gene. The V end was cut by 4 bases, the J end by 0 bases, with 7 bases between. CDR1 is SNHLY, CDR2 FYNNEI, per germline. The CDR3 length is 15 residues. CDR3 amino acids: CASSVSHSGANVLTF. Here the CDR3 DNA reads TGTGCCAGCAGTGTAAGTCACTCTGGGGCCAACGTCCTGACTTTC.

This sequence joins TRBV4-1 and TRBJ1-1; TRBD1 matches at 9 bases. V gave up 1 base and J gave up 7 bases; unmatched junction bases: 10. The CDR3 sequence is 16 residues long. The germline V gene has CDR1 MGHRA and CDR2 YSYEKL. The CDR3 sequence is CASSQATRDRADEAFF. The CDR3 DNA sequence: TGCGCCAGCAGCCAAGCGACCCGGGACAGGGCTGATGAAGCTTTCTTT.

There are a few counts of this clonotype. The rearrangement links TRBV5-1 to TRBJ1-5; D gene uncertain. V lost 0 bases and J lost 7, with 14 bases in between. The V gene's germline CDR1 is SGHRS and CDR2 YFSETQ. The CDR3 runs 15 residues. The CDR3 nucleotides read TGCGCCAGCAGCTTGGGCCTGGGTGAGAGCCAGCCCCAGCATTTT. It yields the protein CASSLGLGESQPQHF.

This clonotype was seen a few times. The CDR3 reads CASSGGRKTQYF. The CDR3 region has the DNA TGTGCCAGCAGTGGGGGGCGAAAGACCCAGTACTTC. The chain carries TRBV25-1 and TRBJ2-5, with a weak D call TRBD1 (6 bases). The CDR3 consists of 12 residues. From germline, CDR1 is MGHDK and CDR2 SYGVNS. With 4 bases removed from V and 6 bases from J, the gap between germline ends came to 9 bases.

This clonotype was seen ten or more times. The V and J genes are TRBV6-5 and TRBJ1-1; TRBD1 might be the D (5 bases). V lost 4 bases to trimming and J lost 6 bases, with 15 bases between them. The length of the CDR3 is 14 residues. Per the germline V gene, CDR1 is MNHEY and CDR2 is SVGAGI. The CDR3 bases are TGTGCCAGCAGTTCAGGGCCTATGGGGTCTGAAGCTTTCTTT. The encoded protein is CASSSGPMGSEAFF.

The chain couples TRBV15 to TRBJ2-2; perhaps TRBD1 as D (6 bases). This CDR3 has 17 amino acids. Trimming took off 1 base at V and 0 bases at J, with 12 bases between the two ends. CDR1 and CDR2 (germline): LNHNV, YYDKDF (reference sequence). The DNA for the CDR3 is TGTGCCACCAGCAGAGGGCCAGGGGCGCCGAACACCGGGGAGCTGTTTTTT. It yields the protein CATSRGPGAPNTGELFF.

This chain connects TRBV12-3 or TRBV12-4 to TRBJ2-3; D is undetermined. V shed 10 bases and J shed 0 bases, with 14 bases lying between them. This CDR3 contains 14 residues. CDR3 nucleotide sequence: TGTGCCACCCTCGAGGACCCCAGCACAGATACGCAGTATTTT. It specifies CATLEDPSTDTQYF.

This clonotype has just a few counts. The chain carries TRBV4-2 and TRBJ2-7; no reliable D call. With 2 bases removed from V and 5 bases from J, the gap between germline ends came to 13 bases. CDR1 and CDR2 from the germline V gene are LGHNA and YNFKEQ. The CDR3 covers 14 residues. CDR3 region: CASSQNVGSHEQYV. In DNA, the CDR3 is TGTGCCAGCAGCCAAAACGTGGGGTCCCACGAGCAGTACGTC.